One sample yielded the 5 T cell receptor beta chains listed below, sequenced in a study of CD8 T cells in ankylosing spondylitis. Study-wide points: Several highly homologous variants formed a TCR beta motif that appeared characteristic of ankylosing spondylitis blood.

TCRdb passed the 5' RACE reads through MiXCR, listing each CDR3 protein once. Of about 800,000 distinct CDR3 sequences in the sample, 12% are singletons; the top ten hold 0.51%. These TCRs' antigens remain unknown. Sequencing used blood, either unsorted or a sorted T cell fraction (not recorded which). All receptors come from a male donor with ankylosing spondylitis.

This sequence joins TRBV5-1 and TRBJ2-2, with 9 positions matching TRBD1. Trimming took 8 bases from V and 3 from J; bases not matched to a gene: 8. Germline V lookup: CDR1 SGHRS, CDR2 YFSETQ. The CDR3 covers 15 residues. The CDR3 sequence is CASKTGTGYTGELFF. CDR3 DNA sequence: TGCGCCAGTAAAACCGGGACAGGGTACACCGGGGAGCTGTTTTTT.

In this sample, this clonotype turned up a few times. V usage is TRBV28 and J usage is TRBJ1-1; no clear D gene. Trimming stripped 6 bases from V and 8 bases from J, with 13 bases between. Germline V gene sequence: CDR1 MDHEN, CDR2 SYDVKM. CDR3 size: 12 residues. CDR3 amino acids: CASRFGETEAFF. The DNA for the CDR3 is TGTGCCAGCAGGTTTGGGGAGACCGAAGCTTTCTTT.

The V gene is TRBV7-9, the J gene TRBJ1-4; D gene unclear. V was shortened by 7 bases and J by 15 bases, with 21 bases between the two germline ends. From germline, CDR1 is SEHNR and CDR2 FQNEAQ (reference sequence). The CDR3 totals 13 residues. CDR3 DNA: TGTGCCAGCACTACGGGGTCTTTGGGAAGAATGTTTTTT. Amino acids: CASTTGSLGRMFF.

This clonotype has more than one count but fewer than ten. This chain connects TRBV12-3 or TRBV12-4 to TRBJ2-1, with 7 bases matching TRBD1. The CDR3 totals 13 residues. After removal of 4 bases from V and 8 bases from J, the junction contained 5 bases not matched to a gene. The CDR3 protein is CASSYYRGYEQFF. CDR3 DNA: TGTGCCAGCAGTTATTACAGGGGCTATGAGCAGTTCTTC.

The rearrangement joins TRBV20-1 to TRBJ2-1; 14 bases are a match to TRBD2. Germline lookup yields CDR1 DFQATT and CDR2 SNEGSKA (reference sequence). After removal of 6 bases from V and 1 base from J, the junction contained 8 bases not matched to a gene. CDR3 length equals 17 residues. CDR3 in DNA: TGCAGTGCAACCGGGACTAGCGGGAGAAGATCCTACAATGAGCAGTTCTTC. Its translation: CSATGTSGRRSYNEQFF.